This TCR beta chain is from a study of human T cells and chemical hapten exposure. Specified time point: pre-sensitization, week 0. Regarding treatment: therapeutic diphenylcyclopropenone sensitization with weekly scalp DPC. TCRdb re-derived calls from the RACE reads in MiXCR, one entry per CDR3 protein. Found here are around 100,000 distinct CDR3 sequences, about 10% of them singletons; the top ten hold more than 2.5%. V was cut by 2 bases and J by 3 bases, with 10 bases left in between. Germline-derived CDR1 and CDR2 are SGHTS and YDEGEE. The CDR3 loop spans 14 amino acids. Only a few counts were recorded for this clonotype.

The chain recombines TRBV5-8 with TRBJ2-3; tentative D call: TRBD2 (6 bases). This specimen was whole blood, taken in connection with sensitization to the hapten diphenylcyclopropenone (DPC). This TCR derives from a woman aged 60 to 75 with alopecia areata. Some clones in this sample may be carry-over from other donors' samples. The CDR3 spells CASSFRAGTDTQYF. CDR3 in DNA: TGTGCCAGCAGCTTTAGGGCGGGAACAGATACGCAGTATTTT.